This T cell receptor beta chain was recovered during a study of T cell changes during pregnancy in multiple sclerosis. The V gene's germline CDR1 is MNHNS and CDR2 SASEGT. The CDR3 is 17 residues long. V was clipped by 0 bases and J by 0 bases; unmatched bases: 5. Clones were sequenced by immunoSEQ multiplex PCR, and TCRdb holds only the in-frame ones, with some missing. The table has 70,000 to 90,000 clones, 85% to 95% seen once. The genes are TRBV6-1 and TRBJ1-3; TRBD1 matches 7 bases. Material: peripheral blood, obtained in the first trimester of pregnancy. This TCR was recovered from a female donor with multiple sclerosis, enrolled in a pregnancy study. CDR3 sequence: CASSEAGNRGSGNTIYF. The CDR3 region has the DNA TGTGCCAGCAGTGAAGCGGGGAACAGGGGCTCTGGAAACACCATATATTTT.